This T cell receptor beta chain emerged from a study of T-cell reconstitution after alpha-beta-depleted transplantation in children. Molecular barcoding with unique molecular identifiers was used for the TCRbeta library. TCRdb processed the PCR reads anew with MiXCR; each CDR3 protein has one entry. Of a few hundred thousand distinct CDR3 sequences listed, about 8.8% are singletons. This clonotype was seen at least ten times. The CDR3 is 16 amino acids. V lost 0 bases and J lost 4, with 15 bases in between. Looked up from germline, CDR1 is SGHRS and CDR2 is YFSETQ. This sequence joins TRBV5-1 and TRBJ2-3; D may be TRBD1 or TRBD2 (6 bases each). The clonotype comes from a human donor who donated a stem cell graft to a child with SCID. This specimen was PBMCs from the stem cell graft donor, taken from the stem cell graft. In DNA, the CDR3 is TGCGCCAGCAGCTTGGTTGGCAGGGGAGGTTCAGATACGCAGTATTTT. Translated: CASSLVGRGGSDTQYF.